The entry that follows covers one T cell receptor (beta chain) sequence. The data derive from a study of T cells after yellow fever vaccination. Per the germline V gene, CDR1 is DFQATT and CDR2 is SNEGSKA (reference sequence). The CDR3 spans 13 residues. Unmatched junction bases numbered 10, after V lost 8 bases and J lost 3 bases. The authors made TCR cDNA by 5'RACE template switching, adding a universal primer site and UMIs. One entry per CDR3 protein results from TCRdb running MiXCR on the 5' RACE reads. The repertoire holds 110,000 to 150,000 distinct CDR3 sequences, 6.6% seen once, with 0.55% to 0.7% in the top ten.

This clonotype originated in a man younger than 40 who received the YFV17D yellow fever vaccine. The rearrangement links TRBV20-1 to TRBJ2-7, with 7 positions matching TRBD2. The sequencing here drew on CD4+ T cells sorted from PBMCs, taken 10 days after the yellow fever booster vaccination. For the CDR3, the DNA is TGCAGTAGTGAGCGGGATAACTACTACGAGCAGTACTTC. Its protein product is CSSERDNYYEQYF.